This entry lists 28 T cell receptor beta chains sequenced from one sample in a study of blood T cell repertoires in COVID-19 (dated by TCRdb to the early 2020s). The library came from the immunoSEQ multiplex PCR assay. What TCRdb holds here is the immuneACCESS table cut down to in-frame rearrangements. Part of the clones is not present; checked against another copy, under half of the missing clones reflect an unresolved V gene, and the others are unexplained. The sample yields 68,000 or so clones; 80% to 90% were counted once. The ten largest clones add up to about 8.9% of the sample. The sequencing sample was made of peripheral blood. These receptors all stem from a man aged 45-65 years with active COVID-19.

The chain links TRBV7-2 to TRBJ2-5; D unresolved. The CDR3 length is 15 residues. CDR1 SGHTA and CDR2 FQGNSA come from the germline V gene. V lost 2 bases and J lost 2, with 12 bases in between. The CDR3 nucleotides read TGTGCCAGCAGCTTATCGCGCCGAAGACAAGAGACCCAGTACTTC. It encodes CASSLSRRRQETQYF.

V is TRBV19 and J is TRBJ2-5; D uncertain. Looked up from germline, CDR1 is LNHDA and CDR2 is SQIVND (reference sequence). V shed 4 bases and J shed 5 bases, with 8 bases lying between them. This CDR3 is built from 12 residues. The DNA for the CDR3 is TGTGCCAGTAGTAACTTGCGGGAGACCCAGTACTTC. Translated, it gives CASSNLRETQYF.

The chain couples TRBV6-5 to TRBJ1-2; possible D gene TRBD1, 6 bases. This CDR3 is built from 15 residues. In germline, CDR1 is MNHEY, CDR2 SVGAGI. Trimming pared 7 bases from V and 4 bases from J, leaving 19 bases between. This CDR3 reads CASTPKARGAYGYTF. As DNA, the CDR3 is TGTGCCAGCACCCCGAAGGCCAGGGGTGCCTATGGCTACACCTTC.

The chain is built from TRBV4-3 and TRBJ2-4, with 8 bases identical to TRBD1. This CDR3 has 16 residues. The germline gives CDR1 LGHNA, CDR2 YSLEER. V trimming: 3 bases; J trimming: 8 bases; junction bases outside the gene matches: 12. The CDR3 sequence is CASSHGQGPLSDIQYF. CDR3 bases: TGCGCCAGCAGCCACGGACAGGGTCCCTTGAGTGACATTCAGTACTTC.

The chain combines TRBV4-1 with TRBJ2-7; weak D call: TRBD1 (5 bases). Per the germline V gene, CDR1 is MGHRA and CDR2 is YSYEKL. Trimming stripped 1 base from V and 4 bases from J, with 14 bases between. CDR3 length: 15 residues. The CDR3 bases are TGCGCCAGCAGCCAAGGGGAAGGGGTTGGGTACGAGCAGTACTTC. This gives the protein CASSQGEGVGYEQYF.

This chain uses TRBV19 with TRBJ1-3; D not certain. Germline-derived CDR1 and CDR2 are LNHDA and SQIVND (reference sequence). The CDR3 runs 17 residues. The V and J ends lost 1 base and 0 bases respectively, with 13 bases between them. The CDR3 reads CASSIVQSGLSGNTIYF. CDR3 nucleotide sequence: TGTGCCAGTAGTATAGTACAGAGTGGACTCTCTGGAAACACCATATATTTT.

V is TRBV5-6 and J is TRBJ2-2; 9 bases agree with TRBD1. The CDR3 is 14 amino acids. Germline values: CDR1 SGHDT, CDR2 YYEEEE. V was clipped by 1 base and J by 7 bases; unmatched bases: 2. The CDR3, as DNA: TGTGCCAGCAGCTTGACAGGGGGCTTCGGGGAGCTGTTTTTT. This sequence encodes CASSLTGGFGELFF.

The DNA for the CDR3 is TGTGCCAGCAGCTTGACAGGGGTCGTAAACGAGCAGTACTTC. It is translated as CASSLTGVVNEQYF. The chain recombines TRBV5-6 with TRBJ2-7; 7 bases match TRBD1. Trimming removed 1 base from V and 5 bases from J; junction bases left unmatched: 6. This CDR3 comprises 14 residues. Germline CDR1 reads SGHDT; CDR2 reads YYEEEE.

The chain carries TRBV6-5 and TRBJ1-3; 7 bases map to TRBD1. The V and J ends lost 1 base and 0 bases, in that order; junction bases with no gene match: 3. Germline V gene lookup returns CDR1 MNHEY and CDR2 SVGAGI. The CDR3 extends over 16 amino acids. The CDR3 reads CASSYYTGVSGNTIYF. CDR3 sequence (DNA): TGTGCCAGCAGTTACTACACAGGGGTCTCTGGAAACACCATATATTTT.

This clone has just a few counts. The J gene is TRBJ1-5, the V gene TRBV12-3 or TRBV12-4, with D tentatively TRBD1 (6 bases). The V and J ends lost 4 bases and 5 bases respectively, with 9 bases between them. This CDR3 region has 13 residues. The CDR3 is CASSWGGYQPQHF. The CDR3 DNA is TGTGCCAGCAGTTGGGGGGGCTATCAGCCCCAGCATTTT.

The CDR3 DNA reads TGTGCCAGCAGTGTAACAGGGAAGAACACTGAAGCTTTCTTT. Its protein is CASSVTGKNTEAFF. This chain uses TRBV2 with TRBJ1-1, with D possibly TRBD1 on 6 matching bases. CDR3 size: 14 residues. Trimming shortened V by 4 bases and J by 1 base, and 10 bases separated the two germline ends. Germline V gives CDR1 SNHLY, CDR2 FYNNEI. Based on the CDR3 plus reference TRBV2 and TRBJ1-1, the full variable domain is EPEVTQTPSHQVTQMGQEVILRCVPISNHLYFYWYRQILGQKVEFLVSFYNNEISEKSEIFDDQFSVERPDGSNFTLKIRSTKLEDSAMYFCASSVTGKNTEAFFGQGTRLTVV.

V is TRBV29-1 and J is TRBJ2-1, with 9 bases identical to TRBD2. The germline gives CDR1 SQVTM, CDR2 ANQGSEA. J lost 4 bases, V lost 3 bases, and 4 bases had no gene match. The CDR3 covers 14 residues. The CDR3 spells CSVDGGGVYNEQFF. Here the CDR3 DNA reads TGCAGCGTTGACGGCGGGGGGGTTTACAATGAGCAGTTCTTC.

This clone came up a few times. The CDR3 sequence is CASSYSIREGGSNQPQHF. The CDR3 coding sequence is TGTGCCAGCAGTTACTCGATTAGAGAGGGAGGAAGCAATCAGCCCCAGCATTTT. This chain connects TRBV6-2 or TRBV6-3 to TRBJ1-5; D remains ambiguous. Per germline, CDR1 MNHEY and CDR2 SVGEGT. The CDR3 totals 18 residues. V shed 0 bases and J shed 1 base, with 16 bases lying between them.

The CDR3: CASNIISLAGELFF. Written as DNA, the CDR3 is TGTGCCAGCAATATCATCAGTCTAGCGGGGGAGCTGTTTTTT. The chain couples TRBV2 to TRBJ2-2; D perhaps matches TRBD2 (6 bases). Trimming cost V 7 bases and J 8 bases, with 17 bases left between them. The CDR3 runs 14 residues. Germline CDR1 and CDR2: SNHLY and FYNNEI.

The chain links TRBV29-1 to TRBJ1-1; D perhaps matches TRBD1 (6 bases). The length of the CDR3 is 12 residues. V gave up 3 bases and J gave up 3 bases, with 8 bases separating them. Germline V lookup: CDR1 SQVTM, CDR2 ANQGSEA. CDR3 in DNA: TGCAGCGTTGATACAGGGTACACTGAAGCTTTCTTT. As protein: CSVDTGYTEAFF.

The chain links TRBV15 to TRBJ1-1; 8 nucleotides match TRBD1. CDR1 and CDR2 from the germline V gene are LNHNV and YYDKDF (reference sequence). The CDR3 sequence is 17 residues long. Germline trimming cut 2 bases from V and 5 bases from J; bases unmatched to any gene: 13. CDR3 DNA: TGTGCCACCAGCAGACCTTCAGGGGGCGATTGGAAGACTGAAGCTTTCTTT. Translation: CATSRPSGGDWKTEAFF.

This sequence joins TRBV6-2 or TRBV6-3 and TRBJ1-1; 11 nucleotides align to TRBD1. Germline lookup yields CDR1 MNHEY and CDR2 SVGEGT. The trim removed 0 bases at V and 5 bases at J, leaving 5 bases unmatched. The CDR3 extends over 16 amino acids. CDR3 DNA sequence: TGTGCCAGCAGTTACTCTGTCGGACAGGGGGCTACTGAAGCTTTCTTT. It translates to CASSYSVGQGATEAFF.

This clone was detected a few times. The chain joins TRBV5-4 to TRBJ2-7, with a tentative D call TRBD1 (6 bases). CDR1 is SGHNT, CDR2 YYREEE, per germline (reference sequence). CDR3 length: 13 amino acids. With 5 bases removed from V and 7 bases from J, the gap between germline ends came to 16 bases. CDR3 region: CASRHRVNEEQYF. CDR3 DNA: TGTGCCAGCAGGCACAGGGTTAACGAAGAGCAGTACTTC.

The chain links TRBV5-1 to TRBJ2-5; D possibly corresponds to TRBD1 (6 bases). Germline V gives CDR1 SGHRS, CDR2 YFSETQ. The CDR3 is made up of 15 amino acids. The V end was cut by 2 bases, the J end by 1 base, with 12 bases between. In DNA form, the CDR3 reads TGCGCCAGCAGCTTATCCTACAGGGTCCAAGAGACCCAGTACTTC. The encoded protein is CASSLSYRVQETQYF.

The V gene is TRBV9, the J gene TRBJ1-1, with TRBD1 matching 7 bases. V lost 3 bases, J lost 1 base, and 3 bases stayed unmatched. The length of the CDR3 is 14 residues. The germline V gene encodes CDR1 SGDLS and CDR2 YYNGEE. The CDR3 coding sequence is TGTGCCAGCAGCGAGGGACAGCCGAACACTGAAGCTTTCTTT. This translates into CASSEGQPNTEAFF. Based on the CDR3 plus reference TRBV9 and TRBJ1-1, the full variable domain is DSGVTQTPKHLITATGQRVTLRCSPRSGDLSVYWYQQSLDQGLQFLIQYYNGEERAKGNILERFSAQQFPDLHSELNLSSLELGDSALYFCASSEGQPNTEAFFGQGTRLTVV.

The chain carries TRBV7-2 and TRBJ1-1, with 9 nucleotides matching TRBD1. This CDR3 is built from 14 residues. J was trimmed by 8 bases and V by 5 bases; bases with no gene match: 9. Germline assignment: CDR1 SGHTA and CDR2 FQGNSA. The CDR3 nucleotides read TGTGCCAGCAGCCCTACATCCGGGACAGGGGAAGCTTTCTTT. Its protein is CASSPTSGTGEAFF.

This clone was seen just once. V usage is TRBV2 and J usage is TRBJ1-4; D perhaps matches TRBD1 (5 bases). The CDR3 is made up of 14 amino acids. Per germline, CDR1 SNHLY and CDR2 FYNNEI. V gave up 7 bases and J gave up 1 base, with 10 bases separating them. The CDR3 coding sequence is TGTGCCAGCATCGTGCAGGGAACTAATGAAAAACTGTTTTTT. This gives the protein CASIVQGTNEKLFF.

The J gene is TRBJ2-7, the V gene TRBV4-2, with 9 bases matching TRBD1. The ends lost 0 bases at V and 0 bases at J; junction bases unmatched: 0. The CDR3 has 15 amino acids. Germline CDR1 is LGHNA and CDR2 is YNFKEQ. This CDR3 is CASSQETGGSYEQYF. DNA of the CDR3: TGTGCCAGCAGCCAAGAGACAGGGGGCTCCTACGAGCAGTACTTC.

The CDR3 sequence is CASSTGTGASYEQYF. CDR3 DNA: TGTGCCAGTAGTACCGGGACAGGAGCTTCCTACGAGCAGTACTTC. The J gene is TRBJ2-7, the V gene TRBV19, with 8 bases lining up with TRBD1. Germline V lookup: CDR1 LNHDA, CDR2 SQIVND (reference sequence). This CDR3 has 15 residues. J gave up 1 base and V 4 bases, and 6 bases lay outside the gene matches.

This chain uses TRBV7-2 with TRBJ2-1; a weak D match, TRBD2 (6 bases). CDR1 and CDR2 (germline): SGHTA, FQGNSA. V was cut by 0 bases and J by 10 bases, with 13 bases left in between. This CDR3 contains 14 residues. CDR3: CASSLAGGPKEQFF. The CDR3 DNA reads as TGTGCCAGCAGCTTAGCGGGGGGTCCTAAGGAGCAGTTCTTC.

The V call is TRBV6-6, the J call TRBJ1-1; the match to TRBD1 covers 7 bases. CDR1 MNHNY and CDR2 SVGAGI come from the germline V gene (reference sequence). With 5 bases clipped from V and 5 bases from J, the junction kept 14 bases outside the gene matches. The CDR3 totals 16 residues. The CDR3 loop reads CASSRLPPGGGTEAFF. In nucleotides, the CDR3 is TGTGCCAGCAGTCGCCTTCCGCCAGGGGGAGGTACTGAAGCTTTCTTT.

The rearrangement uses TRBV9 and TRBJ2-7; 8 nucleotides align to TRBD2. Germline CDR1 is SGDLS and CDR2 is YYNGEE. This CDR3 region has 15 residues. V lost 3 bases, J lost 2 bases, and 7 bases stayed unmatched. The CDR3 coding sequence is TGTGCCAGCAGCGCCCGAGCGGGAGAGACCTACGAGCAGTACTTC. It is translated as CASSARAGETYEQYF.

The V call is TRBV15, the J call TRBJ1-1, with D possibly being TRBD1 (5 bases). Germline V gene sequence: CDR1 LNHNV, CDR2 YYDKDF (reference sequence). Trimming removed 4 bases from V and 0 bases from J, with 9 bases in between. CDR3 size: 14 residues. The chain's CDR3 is CATSIGALNTEAFF. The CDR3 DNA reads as TGTGCCACCAGCATAGGGGCATTGAACACTGAAGCTTTCTTT.